This T cell receptor (beta chain) was captured by sequencing in a study of CD8+CD57+ T cells in acquired aplastic anemia. Study outcomes and limitations: Patients and controls shared over 25 CD8+ CDR3 sequences, which appeared highly expressed in patients and within their immunodominant clones.

Per germline, CDR1 KGHDR and CDR2 SFDVKD. After removal of 4 bases from V and 1 base from J, the junction contained 6 bases not matched to a gene. The CDR3 is 16 residues long. Patients chosen for sequencing had CD8+CD57+ cells that had expanded, as shown by flow cytometry. By the time of blood sampling, patients had still received no therapy. This clonotype came up many times. Its antigen is undetermined. Template material for TCR beta VDJ and CDR3 profiling consisted of genomic DNA. TCRdb passed the reads through MiXCR, listing each CDR3 protein once. The top ten hold about 42% of the sample, which has some 170,000 distinct CDR3 sequences, 55% to 65% seen once.

This receptor was obtained from a human donor with aplastic anemia. This rearrangement joins TRBV24-1 to TRBJ1-5, with TRBD1 matching over 7 bases. The sample was sorted CD4+, CD8+, or CD8+CD57+ T cells (not recorded which) from PBMCs. CDR3 DNA sequence: TGTGCCACCAGTGACCAGCAGGGGGTAAGCAATCAGCCCCAGCATTTT. It yields the protein CATSDQQGVSNQPQHF.